This record concerns one T cell receptor beta chain sequence. This clone's antigen is unknown. The sample holds no much larger clone one base away, and base qualities are not on file. The sample comes from a study of T cell responses to AZD1222 COVID-19 vaccine listed by TCRdb under 2021. With respect to the entire study: TCR sequencing was performed for roughly 250 trial participants, of whom about 200 were given two doses of AZD1222 and 26 were given two doses of MenACWY control vaccine. Trial participants were enrolled into age subgroups of 18-55, 56-69 and 70-plus years, which contained roughly 140, 27 and 60 TCR-sequenced participants, respectively.

The sample's time point label, in plain terms: baseline before first vaccination. The treatment or condition tag for this specimen amounts to: meningococcal conjugate vaccine given as trial control. Samples from vaccinated people were obtained from the UK trials COV001 and COV002, which included a single-blind randomized controlled phase 2/3 trial of AZD1222 (ChAdOx1 nCoV-19) in healthy adults. Trial participant PBMC samples were collected at day 0 and day 28 after the second dose for TCRbeta chain sequencing. The CDR3 regions of human TCRbeta chains were analyzed by immunosequencing. Processing in the source paper ran as follows. Repertoire TCRs were checked for matches against a reference library of SARS-CoV-2-specific TCRs that had been generated using the MIRA antigen-specificity platform. Breadth was defined as the fraction of unique TCRs that were SARS-CoV-2-associated, and depth was defined as the fraction of total T cells that were SARS-CoV-2-associated. Using the MIRA data, each spike-specific TCR was mapped to the spike region that the TCR reacts to and placed in a CD4 or CD8 class. Log10-transformed breadth and depth values were compared by one-way ANOVA with Sidak's multiple comparisons tests. The table comes from immuneACCESS by way of TCRdb, which keeps in-frame sequences with V and J called. Part of the clones is missing from these tables; in studies checked, under half for an unresolved V gene and the rest for unknown reasons. That table supplies the V and J calls and clone size; D and trimming were determined from the DNA. The sample includes over 100,000 clones, with roughly 87% observed a single time. The ten largest clones capture about 13% of the sample.

General conclusions and limits of the study: Because no samples from the day 14 peak response were available, repertoires could be characterized only after the peak T cell response. After two AZD1222 doses, both the breadth and the depth of spike-specific TCRs were significantly higher than at day 0 and than in MenACWY recipients. In the small 56-69-year group, the increase in depth fell short of significance, most likely because of low power. The vaccine-associated CD4 TCRs covered the entire spike protein, and the dominant responses fell in regions 160-218 and 743-854. Conclusions about previously exposed vaccinees are limited because only five to seven AZD1222 recipients were SARS-CoV-2 seropositive at baseline. Nearly half of unique spike-specific TCRs reportedly recognized epitopes outside regions mutated in the B.1.351 and B.1.1.7 variants. Participants were mostly white British, with more females than males. The authors suggested clonal diversity may have been underestimated.

The input for sequencing was peripheral blood, taken on day 0 of MenACWY control vaccination. This TCR derives from an adult in good health.

Here the CDR3 is given as CASSNRVDYGYTF. Read as DNA, the sequence is TGTGCCAGTAGCAACAGGGTGGACTATGGCTACACCTTC. The chain uses TRBV19 and TRBJ1-2; the D gene is perhaps TRBD1, on 6 matching bases. The germline V gene (reference sequence) sets CDR1 to LNHDA and CDR2 to SQIVND. V drops 6 bases and J drops 3 bases, leaving 11 bases in between. There are 13 amino acids in the CDR3, from cysteine to phenylalanine inclusive. The CDR3 DNA has 39 bases and is translated from base 1.